The present T cell receptor beta chain was sequenced within a study of response to subunit inactivated influenza vaccine. Germline V gene data show CDR1 as MGHRA and CDR2 as YSYEKL. V lost 3 bases to trimming and J lost 3 bases, with 9 bases between them. This CDR3 spans 13 amino acids. TCRdb processed the RT-PCR reads anew with MiXCR; each CDR3 protein has one entry. The sample includes roughly 460,000 distinct CDR3 sequences, 11% of them seen just once. A note on this clonotype: The antigen is undetermined.

Regarding the study as a whole: The authors offered the suggestion that each seasonal influenza vaccination recruits few new T cells.

The gene calls are TRBV4-1 and TRBJ2-7; either TRBD1 or TRBD2 may fit D (5 bases each). The source of this sequence is a middle-aged man who received an inactivated influenza vaccine. This sample comprised PBMCs from blood, obtained more than 35 days after vaccination. Here the CDR3 DNA reads TGCGCCAGCAGCCAGGGGGTTTTCTACGAGCAGTACTTC. Protein sequence: CASSQGVFYEQYF.